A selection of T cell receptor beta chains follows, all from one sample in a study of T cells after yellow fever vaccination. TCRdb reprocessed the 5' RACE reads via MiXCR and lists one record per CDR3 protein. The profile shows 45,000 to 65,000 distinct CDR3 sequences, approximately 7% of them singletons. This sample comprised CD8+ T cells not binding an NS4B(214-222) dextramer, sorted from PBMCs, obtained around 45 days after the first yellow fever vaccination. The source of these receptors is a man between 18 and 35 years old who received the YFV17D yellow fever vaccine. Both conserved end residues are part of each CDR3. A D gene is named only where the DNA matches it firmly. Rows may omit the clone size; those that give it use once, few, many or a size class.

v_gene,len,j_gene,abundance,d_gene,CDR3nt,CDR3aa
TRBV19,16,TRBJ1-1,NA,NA,TGTGCCAGTAGTATATCCGAGACGGTAATGAACACTGAAGCTTTCTTT,CASSISETVMNTEAFF
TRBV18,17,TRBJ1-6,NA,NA,TGTGCCAGCTCTCAGAGATCAGGGGCCTCCTATAATTCACCCCTCCACTTT,CASSQRSGASYNSPLHF
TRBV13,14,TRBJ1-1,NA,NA,TGTGCCAGCAGCTTACTCTTCAGGGCCTCCGCTGCTTTCTTT,CASSLLFRASAAFF
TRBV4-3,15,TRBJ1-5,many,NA,TGCGCCAGCAGCCAAGATAGGGGAAGCAATCAGCCCCAGCATTTT,CASSQDRGSNQPQHF
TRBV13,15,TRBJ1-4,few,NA,TGTGCCAGCAGCTTAGGGGGGGGTATGGATGAAAAACTGTTTTTT,CASSLGGGMDEKLFF
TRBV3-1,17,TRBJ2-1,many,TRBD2,TGTGCCAGCAGCCGTCCAGCGGGGGGGCAGACCTACAATGAGCAGTTCTTC,CASSRPAGGQTYNEQFF
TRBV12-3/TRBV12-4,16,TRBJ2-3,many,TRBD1,TGTGCCAGCAGCCCTAAAGGACAGGGGGCGACAGATACGCAGTATTTT,CASSPKGQGATDTQYF
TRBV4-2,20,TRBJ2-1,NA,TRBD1,TGTGCCAGCAGCCAAGCCCCGGTTTTTGTCTCGGACAGGGGCAACAATGAGCAGTTCTTC,CASSQAPVFVSDRGNNEQFF
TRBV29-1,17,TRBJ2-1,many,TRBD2,TGCAGCGTTGATGTCGCTAGCGGGGGGGCAAGCTACAATGAGCAGTTCTTC,CSVDVASGGASYNEQFF
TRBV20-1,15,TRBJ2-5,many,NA,TGCAGTGCTAAGATCGACAGGCTGTTCCAAGAGACCCAGTACTTC,CSAKIDRLFQETQYF
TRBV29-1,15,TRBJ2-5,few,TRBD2,TGCAGCGTTGAAGGCGGGCGGGGGGGCAAAGAGACCCAGTACTTC,CSVEGGRGGKETQYF
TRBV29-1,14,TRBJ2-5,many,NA,TGCAGCGTTGAACCCTTGGGGAAAGAAGAGACCCAGTACTTC,CSVEPLGKEETQYF
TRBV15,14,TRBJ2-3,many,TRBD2,TGTGCCACCAGCGGCGGGGGGCCCCCAGATACGCAGTATTTT,CATSGGGPPDTQYF
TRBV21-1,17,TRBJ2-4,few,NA,TGTGCCGCGGCAGGAGCGGGGGGGCCGTATGCCAAAAACATTCAGTACTTC,CAAAGAGGPYAKNIQYF
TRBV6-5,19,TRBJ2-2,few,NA,TGTGCCAGCAGTTTATCAAATTTCGGACAGAAGGCGAACACCGGGGAGCTGTTTTTT,CASSLSNFGQKANTGELFF